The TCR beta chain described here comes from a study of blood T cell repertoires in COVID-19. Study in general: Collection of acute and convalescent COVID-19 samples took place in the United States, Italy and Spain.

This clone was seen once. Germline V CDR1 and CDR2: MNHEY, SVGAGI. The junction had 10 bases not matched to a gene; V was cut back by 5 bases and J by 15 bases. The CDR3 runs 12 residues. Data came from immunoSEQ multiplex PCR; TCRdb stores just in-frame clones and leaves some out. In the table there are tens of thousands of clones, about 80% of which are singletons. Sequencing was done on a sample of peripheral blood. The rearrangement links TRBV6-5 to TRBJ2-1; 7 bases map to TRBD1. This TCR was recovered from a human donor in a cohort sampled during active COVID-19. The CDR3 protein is CASSRQGPPRFF. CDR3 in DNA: TGTGCCAGCAGTAGACAGGGCCCTCCCAGGTTCTTC.